This entry lists 22 T cell receptor beta chains sequenced from one sample in a study of cytomegalovirus exposure and HLA in healthy donors. Amplification used 60 Vbeta primers and 13 Jbeta primers. Sequencing was performed with immunoSEQ multiplex PCR; in TCRdb, only in-frame clones are kept and a portion is missing. This sample has roughly 190,000 clones, with roughly four fifths found just once. Sequencing input: PBMCs. Receptors were obtained from a woman in her twenties or thirties in good health and CMV-seropositive.

As concerns this clone: The junction does not match germline at one end; this may be a read error. The V call is TRBV19, the J call TRBJ2-1; 15 bases are shared with TRBD2. Per germline, CDR1 LNHDA and CDR2 SQIVND (reference sequence). The length of the CDR3 is 16 residues. DNA of the CDR3: TGTGCCAGTACTCCGGGACTAGCGGGAGGATACAGTGAGCAGTTCTTC. Protein: CASTPGLAGGYSEQFF.

This clone was counted between two and nine times. The chain combines TRBV4-3 with TRBJ1-6, with a weak D call TRBD1 (5 bases). V was clipped by 4 bases and J by 1 base, with 8 bases between them. Germline V gene data show CDR1 as LGHNA and CDR2 as YSLEER. The length of the CDR3 is 15 residues. The CDR3 spells CASSPTGSYNSPLHF. The CDR3 DNA is TGCGCCAGCAGCCCAACAGGATCCTATAATTCACCCCTCCACTTT.

The chain is built from TRBV5-1 and TRBJ2-3; 11 bases match TRBD2. V lost 4 bases, J lost 5 bases, and 3 bases stayed unmatched. CDR3 length: 14 amino acids. CDR1 SGHRS and CDR2 YFSETQ come from the germline V gene. The CDR3 reads CASSIGTSGDTQYF. DNA for the CDR3: TGCGCCAGCAGCATAGGGACTAGCGGAGATACGCAGTATTTT.

V and J are TRBV10-3 and TRBJ1-3; TRBD1 agrees at 8 bases. Germline V gene sequence: CDR1 ENHRY, CDR2 SYGVKD. The CDR3 is 15 amino acids. The V gene end was trimmed by 4 bases and the J gene end by 6 bases; junction bases not matched to a gene: 8. The chain's CDR3 is CAISGSGGIENTIYF. The CDR3, as DNA: TGTGCCATCAGTGGTTCAGGGGGCATTGAAAACACCATATATTTT.

The rearrangement uses TRBV9 and TRBJ1-4; D unclear. This CDR3 is built from 15 residues. Deletions cut 4 bases from V and 0 bases from J, with 10 bases between. CDR1 is SGDLS, CDR2 YYNGEE, per germline. The CDR3, as DNA: TGTGCCAGCAGCCCTAGCCAGGCAACTAATGAAAAACTGTTTTTT. Translation gives CASSPSQATNEKLFF.

The chain has TRBV30 and TRBJ2-5, with 11 bases that match TRBD2. Germline trimming cut 4 bases from V and 0 bases from J; bases unmatched to any gene: 1. The CDR3 is made up of 14 amino acids. Germline loops: CDR1 GTSNPN, CDR2 SVGIG (reference sequence). Here the CDR3 DNA reads TGTGCCTGGACTAGCGGGGGGTACCAAGAGACCCAGTACTTC. Translated, it gives CAWTSGGYQETQYF.

This clone came up a few times. This CDR3 reads CASSQGPDSEYNEQFF. As DNA, the CDR3 is TGTGCCAGCAGCCAAGGGCCCGACAGCGAATACAATGAGCAGTTCTTC. The V gene is TRBV14, the J gene TRBJ2-1; tentative D call: TRBD1 (5 bases). CDR1 is SGHDN, CDR2 FVKESK, per germline. V gave up 1 base and J gave up 4 bases, with 14 bases separating them. This CDR3 is 16 amino acids long.

The chain has TRBV27 and TRBJ2-1, with a tentative D call TRBD1 (5 bases). The CDR3 runs 16 residues. V dropped 1 base and J dropped 0 bases, with 10 bases sitting between them. CDR1 is MNHEY, CDR2 SMNVEV, per germline (reference sequence). The CDR3 sequence is CASSLFQGSSYNEQFF. The CDR3 DNA is TGTGCCAGCAGTTTATTTCAGGGCAGCTCCTACAATGAGCAGTTCTTC.

The V and J genes are TRBV7-2 and TRBJ2-7; TRBD2 aligns across 8 bases. J gave up 6 bases and V 2 bases, and 0 bases lay outside the gene matches. CDR1 is SGHTA, CDR2 FQGNSA, per germline. The CDR3 covers 12 residues. CDR3 sequence reads: CASSLRGGEQYF. DNA of the CDR3: TGTGCCAGCAGCTTACGGGGGGGCGAGCAGTACTTC.

In its sample, this clone was seen once. For the CDR3, the DNA is TGTGCCATCAGTGAGTCGGGCACGTCCTACGAGCAGTACTTC. Residues: CAISESGTSYEQYF. The J gene is TRBJ2-7, the V gene TRBV10-3; no definite D call. The CDR3 spans 14 residues. V gave up 0 bases and J gave up 1 base, with 7 bases separating them. Looked up from germline, CDR1 is ENHRY and CDR2 is SYGVKD.

The gene calls are TRBV7-9 and TRBJ1-5, with D perhaps TRBD1 (5 bases). CDR1 and CDR2 from the germline V gene are SEHNR and FQNEAQ (reference sequence). V was trimmed by 0 bases and J by 1 base, leaving 10 bases between them. There are 16 residues in the CDR3. The DNA for the CDR3 is TGTGCCAGCAGCTTAGCCAGGGTAGGAAGCAATCAGCCCCAGCATTTT. It encodes CASSLARVGSNQPQHF.

The CDR3: CASSLTGVDNYGYTF. The CDR3 DNA follows: TGTGCCAGCAGTTTAACCGGGGTGGATAACTATGGCTACACCTTC. This sequence joins TRBV27 and TRBJ1-2, with D hard to call. Germline values: CDR1 MNHEY, CDR2 SMNVEV (reference sequence). V was pared by 2 bases and J by 1 base, with 11 bases between. The CDR3 consists of 15 residues.

The chain carries TRBV29-1 and TRBJ1-2; 9 bases map to TRBD1. The V gene end was trimmed by 0 bases and the J gene end by 5 bases; junction bases not matched to a gene: 4. The CDR3 has 14 residues. CDR1 and CDR2 (germline): SQVTM, ANQGSEA. In nucleotides, the CDR3 is TGCAGCGTTGAAGATTGGACAGGGGTGTATGGCTACACCTTC. Residues: CSVEDWTGVYGYTF.

The chain recombines TRBV5-1 with TRBJ2-7, with D maybe TRBD2 (5 bases). The V end lost 2 bases, the J end lost 5 bases, and 17 bases lay between the germline ends. Germline V gene lookup returns CDR1 SGHRS and CDR2 YFSETQ. The CDR3 is 15 residues long. The chain's CDR3 is CASSFNSGLSHEQYF. The CDR3 bases are TGCGCCAGCAGCTTCAATTCAGGACTTTCCCACGAGCAGTACTTC. Variable domain in full (rest from reference TRBV5-1 and TRBJ2-7): KAGVTQTPRYLIKTRGQQVTLSCSPISGHRSVSWYQQTPGQGLQFLFEYFSETQRNKGNFPGRFSGRQFSNSRSEMNVSTLELGDSALYLCASSFNSGLSHEQYFGPGTRLTVT.

This clone was counted once. J is TRBJ2-7 and V is TRBV7-2, with 8 bases identical to TRBD1. This CDR3 contains 16 residues. Unmatched junction bases numbered 12, after V lost 5 bases and J lost 3 bases. CDR1 and CDR2 (germline): SGHTA, FQGNSA. The CDR3 DNA is TGTGCCAGCAGCCTAAGACAGGGGAGAGACCTCTACGAGCAGTACTTC. Encoded protein: CASSLRQGRDLYEQYF.

The gene calls are TRBV7-9 and TRBJ2-3, with 7 bases aligning to TRBD2. CDR1 SEHNR and CDR2 FQNEAQ come from the germline V gene (reference sequence). CDR3 size: 16 residues. V was pared by 2 bases and J by 4 bases, with 9 bases of the junction left unmatched. CDR3 nucleotides: TGTGCCAGCAGCTTATTTCGGACGGGAGGAGCAGATACGCAGTATTTT. Protein product: CASSLFRTGGADTQYF.

The chain uses TRBV7-9 and TRBJ1-3; the D gene is possibly TRBD1 (5 bases). V was cut by 8 bases and J by 3 bases, with 17 bases left in between. This CDR3 has 15 residues. From germline, CDR1 is SEHNR and CDR2 FQNEAQ (reference sequence). The CDR3 protein is CASRPGGGSGNTIYF. The CDR3 DNA reads as TGTGCCAGCCGTCCGGGGGGGGGTAGTGGAAACACCATATATTTT.

CDR3 sequence reads: CASSQRIYRGLGTDTQYF. CDR3 coding DNA: TGCGCCAGCAGCCAAAGAATTTACAGGGGGCTCGGGACAGATACGCAGTATTTT. This sequence joins TRBV4-3 and TRBJ2-3; 9 bases are shared with TRBD1. V lost 2 bases to trimming and J lost 3 bases; unmatched junction nucleotides: 12. Germline V gene sequence: CDR1 LGHNA, CDR2 YSLEER. CDR3 length equals 18 residues.

V gene TRBV28 combines with J gene TRBJ2-7, with D tentatively TRBD1 (5 bases). The germline V gene has CDR1 MDHEN and CDR2 SYDVKM. The CDR3 has 14 residues. With 2 bases removed from V and 4 bases from J, the gap between germline ends came to 12 bases. CDR3 nucleotides: TGTGCCAGCAGTTTAAGGCAGGGCCCTTACGAGCAGTACTTC. Translating it yields CASSLRQGPYEQYF.

The gene calls are TRBV5-1 and TRBJ2-7; 8 bases align to TRBD1. In germline, CDR1 is SGHRS, CDR2 YFSETQ. The CDR3 is made up of 13 amino acids. After removal of 5 bases from V and 5 bases from J, the junction contained 6 bases not matched to a gene. This CDR3 reads CASSQQGVDEQYF. As DNA, the CDR3 is TGCGCCAGCAGTCAACAGGGGGTTGACGAGCAGTACTTC.

The chain carries TRBV7-9 and TRBJ2-7; TRBD2 matches at 9 bases. The CDR3 length is 16 residues. V was pared by 4 bases and J by 3 bases, with 10 bases of the junction left unmatched. Germline V gene lookup returns CDR1 SEHNR and CDR2 FQNEAQ (reference sequence). The CDR3 nucleotides are TGTGCCAGCAGCTCCGCGGCGGGAGGGATCGACTACGAGCAGTACTTC. Its protein is CASSSAAGGIDYEQYF.

The chain's CDR3 is CARRTELSYNEQFF. For the CDR3, the DNA is TGTGCCAGAAGGACAGAGCTATCCTACAATGAGCAGTTCTTC. This chain connects TRBV19 to TRBJ2-1; weak D call: TRBD1 (6 bases). Trimming shortened V by 9 bases and J by 1 base, and 13 bases separated the two germline ends. Germline CDR1 and CDR2: LNHDA and SQIVND (reference sequence). The CDR3 spans 14 residues.